These 5 T cell receptor beta chains were all obtained from the same sample, sequenced in a study of blood T cells in healthy people across ages. Next came a second PCR, run for about 7 to 12 cycles, which used a sample-barcoded 5' primer along with a J-beta primer mix. TCRdb re-called the 5' RACE reads with MiXCR, one entry per CDR3 protein. The sample has under 2 million distinct CDR3 sequences, about 32% seen once; the top ten hold about 11%. Sequencing was performed on blood. Receptors were obtained from a woman aged 25 to 45 in good health.

A remark on this clonotype: One end of the junction varies from germline; a read error may be responsible. The chain carries TRBV10-3 and TRBJ2-5, with TRBD1 matching over 10 bases. The CDR3 has 13 amino acids. Germline-derived CDR1 and CDR2 are ENHRY and SYGVKD. CDR3 in amino acids: CAISRTGGEPQYF. As DNA, the CDR3 is TGTGCCATCAGTAGGACAGGGGGAGAGCCCCAGTACTTC.

In this sample, this clonotype turned up a few times. This chain joins TRBV29-1 and TRBJ2-2; possibly TRBD1 or TRBD2 for D (5 bases each). The CDR3 spans 12 residues. Germline V lookup: CDR1 SQVTM, CDR2 ANQGSEA. Trimming shortened V by 7 bases and J by 4 bases, and 10 bases separated the two germline ends. CDR3 DNA sequence: TGCAGCGGATTTGGGGGCACCGGGGAGCTGTTTTTT. Its protein is CSGFGGTGELFF.

V is TRBV7-2 and J is TRBJ2-3; possibly TRBD1 for D (5 bases). Trimming removed 11 bases from V and 0 bases from J, with 12 bases in between. This CDR3 region has 13 residues. From germline, CDR1 is SGHTA and CDR2 FQGNSA. CDR3 sequence reads: CAVRQYSTDTQYF. The CDR3 nucleotides read TGTGCCGTACGACAGTATAGCACAGATACGCAGTATTTT.

The chain links TRBV20-1 to TRBJ2-1; D not certain. This CDR3 spans 17 amino acids. Germline V gives CDR1 DFQATT, CDR2 SNEGSKA (reference sequence). With 0 bases removed from V and 1 base from J, the gap between germline ends came to 16 bases. CDR3 in amino acids: CSARDFWGLWSYNEQFF. The CDR3 DNA follows: TGCAGTGCTAGAGATTTCTGGGGTCTTTGGTCCTACAATGAGCAGTTCTTC.

The count of this clonotype is one. The CDR3 loop reads CASAEGTSGKETQYF. The CDR3 nucleotides are TGTGCCAGCGCGGAAGGGACTAGCGGGAAAGAGACCCAGTACTTC. V usage is TRBV28 and J usage is TRBJ2-5; 13 bases are a match to TRBD2. The CDR3 is 15 amino acids. Germline V gene sequence: CDR1 MDHEN, CDR2 SYDVKM. Unmatched junction bases numbered 6, after V lost 8 bases and J lost 3 bases.